The entry below gives a single T cell receptor (beta chain) sequence along with its context. Its target is unknown. This entry comes from a study of a mutant IDH1 vaccine in newly diagnosed glioma. Germline V gene data show CDR1 as SGHNT and CDR2 as YYREEE (reference sequence). V shed 2 bases, J shed 4 bases, and the junction held 6 bases outside the gene matches. CDR3 length equals 14 residues. Time point of the sample: week 5, during vaccination. Doses of 300 ug of mutant IDH1 20-mer peptide were given with topical imiquimod. Generated by immunoSEQ multiplex PCR, the TCRdb table keeps only in-frame clones and is missing some. The sample records some 33,000 clones, approximately 53% being singletons.

This receptor was obtained from a woman between 18 and 29 years old with glioma. The rearrangement joins TRBV5-4 to TRBJ2-7; TRBD2 matches 7 bases. Specimen: PBMCs, collected from a glioma patient whose treatment included an IDH1 peptide vaccine. The CDR3 protein is CASSFGGRVYEQYF. The CDR3 nucleotides are TGTGCCAGCAGCTTCGGCGGGAGAGTATACGAGCAGTACTTC.